This is a list of T cell receptor beta chains from one sample in a study of T cells after yellow fever vaccination. MiXCR, applied by TCRdb to the 5' RACE reads, yields one record per CDR3 protein. There are hundreds of thousands of distinct CDR3 sequences in the sample; around 20% occur only once, and 15% to 20% lies in the top ten. The sequencing here drew on PBMCs, taken before the yellow fever booster vaccination. Receptor source: a young man who received the YFV17D yellow fever vaccine. The CDR3 runs from the conserved cysteine through the conserved F or W. D genes are given only for firm matches. Clone size appears in some rows only: once, few, many, or a class for an expanded clone.

v_gene: TRBV12-3/TRBV12-4; len: 14; d_gene: NA; j_gene: TRBJ1-1; abundance: NA; CDR3nt: TGTGCCAGCAGTTTAGGTCGGGGAACGTTTGAAGCTTTCTTT; CDR3aa: CASSLGRGTFEAFF
v_gene: TRBV19; len: 13; d_gene: NA; j_gene: TRBJ2-3; abundance: few; CDR3nt: TGTGCCAGTAGAGGACGGGGCCCAGATACGCAGTATTTT; CDR3aa: CASRGRGPDTQYF
v_gene: TRBV20-1; len: 16; d_gene: TRBD1; j_gene: TRBJ1-1; abundance: few; CDR3nt: TGCAGTGCCAGGACGGGCAGGGGGCTATTGAACACTGAAGCTTTCTTT; CDR3aa: CSARTGRGLLNTEAFF
v_gene: TRBV5-1; len: 15; d_gene: NA; j_gene: TRBJ1-1; abundance: NA; CDR3nt: TGCGCCAGCAGCATCCGACCCCGGGGAGTCACTGAAGCTTTCTTT; CDR3aa: CASSIRPRGVTEAFF
v_gene: TRBV6-5; len: 15; d_gene: NA; j_gene: TRBJ2-3; abundance: few; CDR3nt: TGTGCCAGCAGCTCCAGCGGGCTAAGCACAGATACGCAGTATTTT; CDR3aa: CASSSSGLSTDTQYF
v_gene: TRBV6-5; len: 13; d_gene: NA; j_gene: TRBJ1-5; abundance: NA; CDR3nt: TGTGCCAGCAGCCGTGGCAGGGATCGGCCCCAGCATTTT; CDR3aa: CASSRGRDRPQHF
v_gene: TRBV18; len: 16; d_gene: NA; j_gene: TRBJ1-5; abundance: few; CDR3nt: TGTGCCAGCTCACCATCGGCCACCTATAGCAATCAGCCCCAGCATTTT; CDR3aa: CASSPSATYSNQPQHF
v_gene: TRBV6-2/TRBV6-3; len: 13; d_gene: NA; j_gene: TRBJ2-7; abundance: few; CDR3nt: TGTGCCAGCAGTTATGGGAGCACCTACGAGCAGTACTTC; CDR3aa: CASSYGSTYEQYF
v_gene: TRBV6-4; len: 16; d_gene: NA; j_gene: TRBJ2-1; abundance: NA; CDR3nt: TGTGCCAGCAGTGCCCGGGGGGCGGGGGCCTACAATGAGCAGTTCTTC; CDR3aa: CASSARGAGAYNEQFF
v_gene: TRBV5-1; len: 15; d_gene: NA; j_gene: TRBJ1-4; abundance: NA; CDR3nt: TGCGCCAGCAGCTTGGTAAAGGGGGATGGTGAAAAACTGTTTTTT; CDR3aa: CASSLVKGDGEKLFF
v_gene: TRBV29-1; len: 15; d_gene: TRBD1; j_gene: TRBJ2-6; abundance: NA; CDR3nt: TGCAGCGTTAGGGCAGGGGGTCTAGGGGCCAACGTCCTGACTTTC; CDR3aa: CSVRAGGLGANVLTF
v_gene: TRBV27; len: 11; d_gene: NA; j_gene: TRBJ2-7; abundance: few; CDR3nt: TGTGCCAGCACCTTAGGGTACGAGCAGTACTTC; CDR3aa: CASTLGYEQYF
v_gene: TRBV5-1; len: 15; d_gene: TRBD2; j_gene: TRBJ2-3; abundance: NA; CDR3nt: TGCGCCAGCAGCCACGGAGCGGGGGCGCAAGATACGCAGTATTTT; CDR3aa: CASSHGAGAQDTQYF
v_gene: TRBV4-1; len: 15; d_gene: NA; j_gene: TRBJ1-2; abundance: few; CDR3nt: TGCGCCAGCAGCCAAGAAGCAGGGCTGAGTTTGGGCTACACCTTC; CDR3aa: CASSQEAGLSLGYTF
v_gene: TRBV20-1; len: 18; d_gene: TRBD2; j_gene: TRBJ2-4; abundance: NA; CDR3nt: TGCAGTGCTAGAGATCTTCTCACTAGCGGGGGGGTACCAAACATTCAGTACTTC; CDR3aa: CSARDLLTSGGVPNIQYF
v_gene: TRBV4-2; len: 18; d_gene: NA; j_gene: TRBJ2-3; abundance: few; CDR3nt: TGTGCCAGCAGCCAAGATCAGGTGATAGCTGGGGGCTCAGATACGCAGTATTTT; CDR3aa: CASSQDQVIAGGSDTQYF
v_gene: TRBV5-4; len: 15; d_gene: TRBD2; j_gene: TRBJ2-5; abundance: NA; CDR3nt: TGTGCCAGCAGCTTGGTCGGGGGGGTTCAAGAGACCCAGTACTTC; CDR3aa: CASSLVGGVQETQYF
v_gene: TRBV6-5; len: 13; d_gene: NA; j_gene: TRBJ2-4; abundance: NA; CDR3nt: TGTGCCAGCAGTTGGGGGATCAAAAACATTCAGTACTTC; CDR3aa: CASSWGIKNIQYF
v_gene: TRBV12-3/TRBV12-4; len: 13; d_gene: NA; j_gene: TRBJ2-7; abundance: NA; CDR3nt: TGTGCCAGCAGTTTGCATGGCGAGTACGAGCAGTACTTC; CDR3aa: CASSLHGEYEQYF
v_gene: TRBV7-2; len: 14; d_gene: NA; j_gene: TRBJ2-3; abundance: NA; CDR3nt: TGTGCCAGCAGCTTGTGGAAGGACACAGATACGCAGTATTTT; CDR3aa: CASSLWKDTDTQYF
v_gene: TRBV15; len: 16; d_gene: NA; j_gene: TRBJ2-2; abundance: NA; CDR3nt: TGTGCCACCAGCAGAGATCATGGACAGATCACCGGGGAGCTGTTTTTT; CDR3aa: CATSRDHGQITGELFF